This TCR beta chain is from a study of cytomegalovirus exposure and HLA in healthy donors. Overall study findings and caveats: Some V segments (TRBV6-2 and TRBV6-3 among them) were excluded as indistinguishable. In a later analysis, TCR association rates varied by HLA locus: DRB1 most, HLA-C fewest. Researchers reported in a later analysis that common viral pathogens appeared linked to several top clusters. TCR beta V segments were, for the most part, productive about 87% or about 30% of the time in an earlier analysis.

V was pared by 4 bases and J by 5 bases, with 8 bases between. The CDR3 is 13 amino acids. From germline, CDR1 is SGHNT and CDR2 YENEEA. As for this clone: What it recognizes is unknown.

Both 60 Vbeta primers and 13 Jbeta primers went into the PCR. Using immunoSEQ multiplex PCR, the repertoire was profiled, and TCRdb retains in-frame clones only, with some absent. The sample holds about 150,000 clones; 60% to 80% are singletons and the top ten take about 1.4%. This chain uses TRBV11-3 with TRBJ2-2, with a possible D match to TRBD2 (6 bases). This receptor was taken from a young woman in good health and CMV-seronegative. Source material: PBMCs. In DNA form, the CDR3 reads TGTGCCAGCAGCTCCGGGACTACCGGGGAGCTGTTTTTT. The encoded protein is CASSSGTTGELFF.